This T cell receptor (beta chain) was retrieved from a study of cytomegalovirus exposure and HLA in healthy donors. Study-wide findings and caveats: V- and J-gene trimming in TCR beta was tied to a missense DCLRE1C variant by an analysis performed later. Whilst most TCR sequences proved rare, a subset of public TCRs occurred across many donors. Specificity for CMV antigens was confirmed in vitro for a few of the CMV-associated chains.

On this clone itself: Its cognate antigen is unknown.

13 Jbeta primers and 60 Vbeta primers were used for the PCR. Sequencing used immunoSEQ multiplex PCR; TCRdb keeps in-frame clones, though not all of them. The data contain 150,000 or so clones, roughly 80% of them singletons. The clonotype was recovered from a woman between 40 and 55 years old in good health and CMV-seropositive. Input material: PBMCs.

In DNA form, the CDR3 reads TGTGCCAGCAGACCACAACAGGGGGTCAACTATGGCTACACCTTC. Translated: CASRPQQGVNYGYTF. The chain carries TRBV6-5 and TRBJ1-2; TRBD1 matches 8 bases. The CDR3 length is 15 residues. The J segment lost 2 bases and the V segment lost 6 bases, leaving 8 bases of the junction unmatched. In germline, CDR1 is MNHEY, CDR2 SVGAGI.